What follows describes a single T cell receptor (beta chain). The antigen is not known. CD8+ and CD4+ T cells from blood underwent TCR beta sequencing. The patients serving as multiple sclerosis controls were treatment-naive. They had stable or active relapsing-remitting disease and fulfilled revised McDonald criteria. This sample was included in a study of CD8 T cells in Susac syndrome. Germline CDR1 and CDR2: SNHLY and FYNNEI. The CDR3 has 15 residues. V lost 5 bases to trimming and J lost 1 base, with 12 bases between them. Overall study findings and caveats: TCR sequencing and HLA analysis covered a relatively small number of individuals.

RNA, at about 0.45 to 1 ug, was reverse transcribed with random hexamers. TCRdb analysed the immunoSEQ multiplex PCR reads with MiXCR anew, one entry per CDR3 protein. The repertoire holds about 120,000 distinct CDR3 sequences, 85% to 95% seen once, with roughly 0.088% in the top ten. This rearrangement joins TRBV2 to TRBJ1-5; unclear D gene. The sequence derives from a human donor with multiple sclerosis. The sequenced sample was CD4+ T cells from PBMCs. The CDR3 DNA reads as TGTGCCAGCAGTATGACCGAAATAAGCAATCAGCCCCAGCATTTT. Its translation: CASSMTEISNQPQHF.